This passage covers 13 T cell receptor beta chains from one sample sequenced in a study of T cell repertoires in cytomegalovirus infection. One entry per CDR3 protein, called by TCRdb with MiXCR from the reads. The data hold about 890,000 distinct CDR3 sequences, with 31% observed a single time. The antigens these receptors bind are not known. The sample here was cultured CD8+ T cells from PBMCs, taken from culture after CMV antigen stimulation. These receptors came from a human donor in good health (CMV status not recorded). Some clones in this sample may be carry-over from other donors' samples.

The genes are TRBV27 and TRBJ1-5, with D unclear. The germline gives CDR1 MNHEY, CDR2 SMNVEV (reference sequence). Trimming left V 0 bases short and J 4 bases short, with 7 bases between. The CDR3 is 14 residues long. The CDR3 is CASSLSRQNQPQHF. Here the CDR3 DNA reads TGTGCCAGCAGTTTATCCCGCCAAAATCAGCCCCAGCATTTT.

This clonotype was detected many times. The chain carries TRBV7-3 and TRBJ2-2, with 7 bases identical to TRBD2. Looked up from germline, CDR1 is SGHTA and CDR2 is FQGTGA. The V segment lost 5 bases and the J segment 3 bases; nucleotides outside the gene matches: 12. The CDR3 is 17 residues long. Here the CDR3 reads CASSHRGLADYTGELFF. DNA of the CDR3: TGTGCCAGCAGCCACCGGGGCCTAGCGGATTACACCGGGGAGCTGTTTTTT.

This chain links TRBV19 with TRBJ2-1, with 7 bases aligning to TRBD1. Germline V gives CDR1 LNHDA, CDR2 SQIVND (reference sequence). This CDR3 contains 13 residues. The ends lost 5 bases at V and 9 bases at J; junction bases unmatched: 7. This CDR3 is CASSSTGTGEQFF. In DNA, the CDR3 is TGTGCCAGTAGTTCGACAGGGACCGGTGAGCAGTTCTTC.

Of note for this clonotype: The junction departs from germline at one end; a sequencing error may be responsible. The chain recombines TRBV27 with TRBJ2-2; 9 bases are a match to TRBD2. Looked up from germline, CDR1 is MNHEY and CDR2 is SMNVEV (reference sequence). This CDR3 is built from 14 residues. CDR3 protein: CVSSWTSEAGELFF. CDR3 nucleotide sequence: TGTGTCAGCAGTTGGACTAGCGAGGCCGGGGAGCTGTTTTTT.

V and J are TRBV20-1 and TRBJ2-1; D gene ambiguous. V was clipped by 0 bases and J by 5 bases, with 11 bases between them. The germline CDR1 and CDR2 sequences are DFQATT and SNEGSKA (reference sequence). This CDR3 comprises 14 residues. The CDR3 region is CSARDLGVNNEQFF. CDR3 nucleotides: TGCAGTGCTAGAGATCTTGGAGTCAACAATGAGCAGTTCTTC.

This clonotype was counted only a few times. The chain employs TRBV7-3 and TRBJ2-1; 7 bases match TRBD1. This CDR3 contains 14 residues. The V and J ends lost 8 bases and 0 bases, in that order; junction bases with no gene match: 4. The germline V gene encodes CDR1 SGHTA and CDR2 FQGTGA. For the CDR3, the DNA is TGTGCCAGCGGAAACAGGGGCTCCTACAATGAGCAGTTCTTC. This codes for CASGNRGSYNEQFF. Full variable domain (outside the CDR3, taken from reference TRBV7-3 and TRBJ2-1): GAGVSQTPSNKVTEKGKYVELRCDPISGHTALYWYRQSLGQGPEFLIYFQGTGAADDSGLPNDRFFAVRPEGSVSTLKIQRTERGDSAVYLCASGNRGSYNEQFFGPGTRLTVL.

The CDR3 loop reads CASSLEGHSQETQYF. CDR3 bases: TGTGCCAGCAGCTTAGAAGGCCACAGTCAAGAGACCCAGTACTTC. J is TRBJ2-5 and V is TRBV7-2; D uncertain. The CDR3 is made up of 15 amino acids. Trimming shortened V by 1 base and J by 2 bases, and 11 bases separated the two germline ends. Germline assignment: CDR1 SGHTA and CDR2 FQGNSA.

The count of this clonotype is one. The CDR3 DNA reads TGTGCCACCAGTGATTTAAAAATTGTTCGTGACGATACGCAGTATTTT. As protein: CATSDLKIVRDDTQYF. V usage is TRBV24-1 and J usage is TRBJ2-3, with D hard to call. Germline CDR1 is KGHDR and CDR2 is SFDVKD. The V and J ends lost 1 base and 6 bases respectively, with 16 bases between them. The CDR3 extends over 16 amino acids.

This rearrangement joins TRBV7-9 to TRBJ1-4; D not resolved. V gave up 2 bases and J gave up 0 bases, with 4 bases separating them. The CDR3 runs 14 residues. CDR1 and CDR2 (germline): SEHNR, FQNEAQ (reference sequence). CDR3 region: CASSLNPTNEKLFF. CDR3 nucleotides: TGTGCCAGCAGCTTAAATCCAACTAATGAAAAACTGTTTTTT. The complete variable domain, with remaining parts taken from reference TRBV7-9 and TRBJ1-4, reads DTGVSQNPRHKITKRGQNVTFRCDPISEHNRLYWYRQTLGQGPEFLTYFQNEAQLEKSRLLSDRFSAERPKGSFSTLEIQRTEQGDSAMYLCASSLNPTNEKLFFGSGTQLSVL.

This clonotype was detected many times. The chain has TRBV7-2 and TRBJ2-2, with 9 bases lining up with TRBD2. CDR1 is SGHTA, CDR2 FQGNSA, per germline. The trim removed 8 bases at V and 3 bases at J, leaving 10 bases unmatched. CDR3 size: 16 residues. CDR3 sequence: CASGTPSGGHTGELFF. The CDR3 DNA follows: TGTGCCAGCGGAACCCCAAGCGGGGGGCACACCGGGGAGCTGTTTTTT.

The rearrangement uses TRBV12-3 or TRBV12-4 and TRBJ2-2, with D hard to call. Between the trimmed V and J ends, which lost 7 bases and 4 bases, there was a span of 13 bases. There are 14 residues in the CDR3. CDR3 in DNA: TGTGCCAGCACTGAAGGTGGGGTCACCGGGGAGCTGTTTTTT. The encoded protein is CASTEGGVTGELFF.

This clonotype came up a few times. This chain connects TRBV19 to TRBJ1-2; 8 bases fit TRBD1. Germline V gives CDR1 LNHDA, CDR2 SQIVND (reference sequence). V gave up 5 bases and J gave up 2 bases; unmatched junction bases: 4. This CDR3 is built from 14 residues. The CDR3 DNA sequence: TGTGCCAGTAGTTTTCAGGGGGCGAACTATGGCTACACCTTC. This encodes CASSFQGANYGYTF.

The chain joins TRBV25-1 to TRBJ1-1; D is undetermined. V shed 6 bases and J shed 10 bases, with 9 bases lying between them. This CDR3 region has 10 residues. Germline CDR1 MGHDK, CDR2 SYGVNS. The CDR3 reads CASRGRRAFF. CDR3 sequence (DNA): TGTGCCAGCAGAGGGAGACGAGCTTTCTTT. Together with reference TRBV25-1 and TRBJ1-1, the CDR3 gives the full variable domain: EADIYQTPRYLVIGTGKKITLECSQTMGHDKMYWYQQDPGMELHLIHYSYGVNSTEKGDLSSESTVSRIRTEHFPLTLESARPSHTSQYLCASRGRRAFFGQGTRLTVV.